Given below is one T cell receptor (beta chain) in context. TCRdb keeps only in-frame clones here, not all; method: immunoSEQ multiplex PCR. The sample lists over 30,000 clones, roughly 93% occurring once. The time point was: new active TB diagnosis, blood taken before or within 7 days of starting treatment. V was pared by 1 base and J by 2 bases, with 5 bases of the junction left unmatched. The V gene's germline CDR1 is LGHNA and CDR2 YNFKEQ. The CDR3 contains 16 residues. This entry belongs to a study of T cells in tuberculosis. Study in general: A South African cohort included IGRA-negative adolescents, latently infected IGRA-positive adolescents and adults with active tuberculosis.

The receptor comes from an adult with tuberculosis. The V and J genes are TRBV4-2 and TRBJ2-7; 10 nucleotides agree with TRBD1. The sample was PBMCs, taken at tuberculosis diagnosis. The CDR3 nucleotides are TGTGCCAGCAGCCAAGGGGGACAGGGGCTCCCCTACGAGCAGTACTTC. Protein sequence: CASSQGGQGLPYEQYF.